Presented here are 26 T cell receptor beta chains from one specimen sequenced in a study of blood T cell repertoires in COVID-19. TCRdb's copy holds only in-frame clones and misses some; the assay was immunoSEQ multiplex PCR. The repertoire consists of fewer than 300,000 clones, with around 84% occurring once and the leading ten covering around 10%. The specimen was peripheral blood. The source is a man aged 45-60 years with COVID-19, enrolled during active disease.

The table lists this clone with a count of one. The chain has TRBV5-4 and TRBJ2-5, with a possible D match to TRBD2 (6 bases). The CDR3 sequence is 14 residues long. Germline V gene lookup returns CDR1 SGHNT and CDR2 YYREEE (reference sequence). Trimming pared 4 bases from V and 4 bases from J, leaving 14 bases between. The CDR3 reads CASSGRDLPETQYF. The DNA of the CDR3 is TGTGCCAGCAGCGGCCGGGACTTGCCAGAGACCCAGTACTTC.

The chain recombines TRBV11-2 with TRBJ2-1, with D uncertain. The CDR3 length is 11 residues. V lost 1 base to trimming and J lost 7 bases, with 2 bases between them. Germline V gene data show CDR1 as SGHAT and CDR2 as FQNNGV. The CDR3, as DNA: TGTGCCAGCAGCTTAGCGAATGAGCAGTTCTTC. Its protein product is CASSLANEQFF.

The V gene is TRBV4-3, the J gene TRBJ1-1; 7 bases line up with TRBD1. The CDR3 loop spans 14 amino acids. The ends lost 3 bases at V and 4 bases at J; junction bases unmatched: 5. Germline CDR1 reads LGHNA; CDR2 reads YSLEER. In DNA, the CDR3 is TGCGCCAGCAGCCACTCCACAGGGGCCACTGAAGCTTTCTTT. Amino acid sequence: CASSHSTGATEAFF.

J is TRBJ1-5 and V is TRBV23-1, with D perhaps TRBD1 (6 bases). TRBV23-1 counts as an open reading frame of uncertain function. This CDR3 comprises 20 residues. Deletions cut 3 bases from V and 4 bases from J, with 28 bases between. The CDR3 coding sequence is TGCGCCAGCAGTCACCCCAGAAACTCTCACAGGGTAATGATTAATCAGCCCCAGCATTTT. Amino acids: CASSHPRNSHRVMINQPQHF.

The CDR3 region has the DNA TGTGCCAGCAGACCACTGACAGGGCCCGGGGCACCCCTCCACTTT. Its translation: CASRPLTGPGAPLHF. This rearrangement joins TRBV27 to TRBJ1-6; 7 nucleotides line up with TRBD1. V was clipped by 6 bases and J by 11 bases; unmatched bases: 13. The germline V gene has CDR1 MNHEY and CDR2 SMNVEV (reference sequence). The CDR3 runs 15 residues.

The chain couples TRBV18 to TRBJ2-5, with TRBD2 identical over 11 bases. Germline V gives CDR1 KGHSH, CDR2 LQKENI. This CDR3 spans 16 amino acids. Germline trimming cut 2 bases from V and 1 base from J; bases unmatched to any gene: 3. DNA of the CDR3: TGTGCCAGCTCACCAAAAGGACTAGCGGGCCAAGAGACCCAGTACTTC. Protein sequence: CASSPKGLAGQETQYF.

The chain couples TRBV27 to TRBJ1-3; 7 positions agree with TRBD1. The length of the CDR3 is 17 residues. The germline gives CDR1 MNHEY, CDR2 SMNVEV (reference sequence). The junction had 10 bases not matched to a gene; V was cut back by 5 bases and J by 0 bases. The CDR3 nucleotides read TGTGCCAGCAGTCCCCACCCCAGACAGGGCTCTGGAAACACCATATATTTT. It translates to CASSPHPRQGSGNTIYF.

This chain joins TRBV3-1 (or the pseudogene TRBV3-2) and TRBJ2-7; TRBD2 aligns across 8 bases. The V gene end was trimmed by 5 bases and the J gene end by 6 bases; junction bases not matched to a gene: 3. Germline assignment: CDR1 LGHDT and CDR2 YNNKEL (reference sequence). The CDR3 consists of 12 residues. The CDR3 region has the DNA TGTGCCAGCAGCTTTAGCGGGACCGAGCAGTACTTC. Translating gives CASSFSGTEQYF.

The chain carries TRBV7-2 and TRBJ2-1, with 9 bases aligning to TRBD2. Germline V gives CDR1 SGHTA, CDR2 FQGNSA. The CDR3 is made up of 18 amino acids. V gave up 3 bases and J gave up 9 bases; unmatched junction bases: 18. The CDR3 loop reads CASSFPNARRGGRGEQFF. CDR3 DNA sequence: TGTGCCAGCAGCTTTCCAAATGCTAGGCGGGGGGGCCGGGGTGAGCAGTTCTTC.

On this clone: The junction does not match germline at one end; this may be a read error. The V gene is TRBV10-3, the J gene TRBJ1-1; D gene ambiguous. CDR3 size: 14 residues. The germline V gene encodes CDR1 ENHRY and CDR2 SYGVKD. CDR3: CAIRESSVDTEAFF. CDR3 coding DNA: TGTGCCATCAGGGAGTCGTCAGTTGACACTGAAGCTTTCTTT.

The V gene is TRBV5-1, the J gene TRBJ1-4; 8 nucleotides align to TRBD1. The CDR3 spans 19 residues. The V segment lost 4 bases and the J segment 3 bases; nucleotides outside the gene matches: 17. Germline CDR1 reads SGHRS; CDR2 reads YFSETQ. CDR3 loop: CASSLITGTGAAANEKLFF. CDR3 sequence (DNA): TGCGCCAGCAGCCTGATAACCGGGACAGGTGCCGCGGCTAATGAAAAACTGTTTTTT.

J is TRBJ2-7 and V is TRBV11-2, with TRBD2 identical over 9 bases. CDR3 length: 15 residues. Germline loops: CDR1 SGHAT, CDR2 FQNNGV. J was trimmed by 6 bases and V by 5 bases; bases with no gene match: 11. The CDR3 loop reads CASSRDSGSFSEQYF. The CDR3 DNA reads TGTGCCAGCAGCCGGGATAGCGGGAGTTTTTCCGAGCAGTACTTC.

The chain combines TRBV6-5 with TRBJ2-2; TRBD2 agrees at 8 bases. The CDR3 length is 14 residues. In germline, CDR1 is MNHEY, CDR2 SVGAGI. The trim removed 7 bases at V and 6 bases at J, leaving 7 bases unmatched. CDR3 bases: TGTGCCAGCATAAGGACGGGGGGGCCCGGGGAGCTGTTTTTT. Its protein product is CASIRTGGPGELFF.

The V call is TRBV6-4, the J call TRBJ1-1, with 11 positions matching TRBD1. J gave up 3 bases and V 1 base, and 7 bases lay outside the gene matches. The CDR3 loop spans 17 amino acids. Looked up from germline, CDR1 is MRHNA and CDR2 is SNTAGT. The chain's CDR3 is CASSDWTGGGGDTEAFF. DNA of the CDR3: TGTGCCAGCAGTGACTGGACAGGGGGCGGTGGAGACACTGAAGCTTTCTTT.

As regards this clone: At one boundary the junction diverges from the germline segment, which might be a read error. V gene TRBV11-2 combines with J gene TRBJ2-1, with a possible D match to TRBD1 (6 bases). CDR1 SGHAT and CDR2 FQNNGV come from the germline V gene. The length of the CDR3 is 17 residues. The CDR3 is CASSSVWQGTTYNEQFF. The DNA for the CDR3 is TGTGCCAGCAGCTCTGTGTGGCAGGGGACAACCTACAATGAGCAATTCTTC.

The chain couples TRBV5-4 to TRBJ2-5, with D perhaps matching TRBD2 (6 bases). The CDR3 extends over 14 amino acids. Between the trimmed V and J ends, which lost 0 bases and 5 bases, there was a span of 11 bases. Germline V gene data show CDR1 as SGHNT and CDR2 as YYREEE (reference sequence). CDR3 DNA: TGTGCCAGCAGCTTGGTCGGCGGGGAGGAGACCCAGTACTTC. Residues: CASSLVGGEETQYF.

The J gene is TRBJ1-6, the V gene TRBV7-2, with 8 bases identical to TRBD1. Germline V lookup: CDR1 SGHTA, CDR2 FQGNSA. Trimming cost V 5 bases and J 9 bases; bases outside gene matches: 9. This CDR3 contains 15 residues. CDR3 nucleotide sequence: TGTGCCAGCAGCCCAGGACAGGGCTCTCGTTCACCCCTCCACTTT. This codes for CASSPGQGSRSPLHF.

The genes are TRBV7-2 and TRBJ1-4; D is ambiguous. Deletions cut 5 bases from V and 0 bases from J, with 10 bases between. The germline CDR1 and CDR2 sequences are SGHTA and FQGNSA. CDR3 length: 15 amino acids. The CDR3 bases are TGTGCCAGCAGCCGGTACGGTGCAACTAATGAAAAACTGTTTTTT. Amino acids: CASSRYGATNEKLFF.

V usage is TRBV9 and J usage is TRBJ2-5; D is ambiguous. The germline V and J ends were trimmed by 2 bases and 5 bases, with 13 bases remaining between them. The germline V gene encodes CDR1 SGDLS and CDR2 YYNGEE. This CDR3 is built from 14 residues. CDR3 sequence (DNA): TGTGCCAGCAGCGTTTTGGCGATCGGGGAGACCCAGTACTTC. Its translation: CASSVLAIGETQYF.

This rearrangement joins TRBV6-5 to TRBJ1-1; D is possibly TRBD1 (6 bases). CDR3 length equals 14 residues. Germline loops: CDR1 MNHEY, CDR2 SVGAGI. V dropped 0 bases and J dropped 6 bases, with 11 bases sitting between them. The CDR3 DNA reads as TGTGCCAGCAGTTACTCCGGCAGGGGCGCTGAAGCTTTCTTT. Translation gives CASSYSGRGAEAFF.

The V gene is TRBV5-1, the J gene TRBJ2-3; TRBD1 aligns across 10 bases. V dropped 4 bases and J dropped 1; count of bases not matched to a gene: 3. The CDR3 has 15 amino acids. Germline V gene data show CDR1 as SGHRS and CDR2 as YFSETQ. CDR3 DNA: TGCGCCAGCAGCACGGGACAGGGGCGCACAGATACGCAGTATTTT. Amino acid sequence: CASSTGQGRTDTQYF. Drawing the rest from reference TRBV5-1 and TRBJ2-3, the complete variable domain is KAGVTQTPRYLIKTRGQQVTLSCSPISGHRSVSWYQQTPGQGLQFLFEYFSETQRNKGNFPGRFSGRQFSNSRSEMNVSTLELGDSALYLCASSTGQGRTDTQYFGPGTRLTVL.

The chain employs TRBV5-8 and TRBJ1-4, with 10 bases fitting TRBD1. The CDR3 has 15 amino acids. Germline V gives CDR1 SGHTS, CDR2 YDEGEE. J gave up 5 bases and V 0 bases, and 1 base lay outside the gene matches. CDR3 coding DNA: TGTGCCAGCAGCTTGGCGGGACAGGGGAATGAAAAACTGTTTTTT. This translates into CASSLAGQGNEKLFF.

The chain couples TRBV24-1 to TRBJ2-3, with D possibly matching TRBD2 (5 bases). The CDR3 consists of 18 residues. Trimming stripped 0 bases from V and 2 bases from J, with 17 bases between. The germline gives CDR1 KGHDR, CDR2 SFDVKD. The CDR3 nucleotides are TGTGCCACCAGTGATTTGTTCTTAATACACGGGAACACAGATACGCAGTATTTT. It is translated as CATSDLFLIHGNTDTQYF.

This chain joins TRBV27 and TRBJ1-4; 7 nucleotides agree with TRBD1. The V gene's germline CDR1 is MNHEY and CDR2 SMNVEV (reference sequence). This CDR3 spans 16 amino acids. After removal of 0 bases from V and 8 bases from J, the junction contained 9 bases not matched to a gene. Written as DNA, the CDR3 is TGTGCCAGCAGTTTATCCGCAGGGGGGCAGGGCGAAAAACTGTTTTTT. This sequence encodes CASSLSAGGQGEKLFF.

The V call is TRBV20-1, the J call TRBJ2-1, with 9 bases aligning to TRBD2. This CDR3 contains 15 residues. The V segment lost 3 bases and the J segment 5 bases; nucleotides outside the gene matches: 8. Germline V lookup: CDR1 DFQATT, CDR2 SNEGSKA (reference sequence). CDR3 in DNA: TGCAGTGCTAGTACTGGGCGGGAGGGAAACAATGAGCAGTTCTTC. Translating gives CSASTGREGNNEQFF.

The chain joins TRBV12-3 or TRBV12-4 to TRBJ1-1; no definite D call. The CDR3 consists of 13 residues. V lost 3 bases and J lost 1, with 6 bases in between. CDR3 coding DNA: TGTGCCAGCAGTTTTAAGAGGAACACTGAAGCTTTCTTT. It specifies CASSFKRNTEAFF.